A single sample is the source of the 20 T cell receptor beta chains below, sequenced in a study of tumor-infiltrating lymphocytes in primary liver carcinoma. Unsorted bulk tissue, about 18-31 mg of it, served as the source for co-extraction of RNA and DNA. Priming with a constant-region primer yielded TCR beta cDNA from 400 to 500 ng total RNA. Amplification in three nested multiplex PCR rounds with slightly modified ARM-PCR gave rise to TCR beta libraries. Two initial PCR rounds of about 11 cycles each paired TRBV1-TRBV30 forward primers with a C-beta reverse primer. TCRdb re-called the multiplex PCR reads with MiXCR, one entry per CDR3 protein. The data show about 190,000 distinct CDR3 sequences, with just under 85% seen just once and approximately 18% held by the top ten. What was sequenced was tumor tissue from primary liver carcinoma. These receptors all stem from a man in his forties with primary liver carcinoma and hepatitis B virus infection.

This clonotype appeared once. A much larger clonotype is one base distant, so this may be a read error. The conserved closing phenylalanine or tryptophan is absent in this CDR3, likely reflecting a read error. This chain links TRBV28 with TRBJ2-1; the D is unclear. Trimming cost V 7 bases and J 6 bases, with 22 bases left between them. The CDR3 runs to 16 residues. From germline, CDR1 is MDHEN and CDR2 SYDVKM. The CDR3 nucleotides are TGTGCCAGCAAAAACCCGTCTAGTTGGAGTCTCAATGAGCAGTTCTTA. Amino acids: CASKNPSSWSLNEQFL.

The chain is built from TRBV29-1 and TRBJ2-7; D may be TRBD1 or TRBD2 (5 bases each). CDR3 length: 16 residues. The germline V and J ends were trimmed by 7 bases and 3 bases, with 25 bases remaining between them. The germline V gene has CDR1 SQVTM and CDR2 ANQGSEA. In nucleotides, the CDR3 is TGCAGCGCCATGACGACTGGGACCGGCACTCACTACGAGCAGTACTTC. This translates into CSAMTTGTGTHYEQYF.

On this clonotype: Compared with germline, one end of the junction differs, possibly owing to a read error. V gene TRBV5-1 combines with J gene TRBJ2-5, with 13 bases aligning to TRBD2. CDR3 length equals 17 residues. Germline V CDR1 and CDR2: SGHRS, YFSETQ. This CDR3 reads CTSSSYGLAGEQETHCF. In nucleotides, the CDR3 is TGCACCAGCAGCTCCTACGGACTAGCGGGAGAACAAGAGACCCACTGCTTC.

The chain links TRBV5-1 to TRBJ1-2, with 10 nucleotides matching TRBD1. Per germline, CDR1 SGHRS and CDR2 YFSETQ. Trimming took 4 bases from V and 9 from J; bases not matched to a gene: 9. The CDR3 runs 14 residues. CDR3 sequence reads: CASSPWTGGDSYTF. CDR3 sequence (DNA): TGCGCCAGCAGCCCTTGGACAGGGGGAGATAGCTACACCTTC.

There are a few counts of this clonotype. The germline gene is not matched at one end of the junction; a read error may be the cause. The rearrangement uses TRBV29-1 and TRBJ1-1; TRBD1 is a possible D gene (5 bases). Germline V gene lookup returns CDR1 SQVTM and CDR2 ANQGSEA. The CDR3 is 15 amino acids. CDR3 loop: CSVSAGWVMGTEAFF. CDR3 DNA sequence: TGCAGCGTTTCGGCAGGGTGGGTAATGGGAACTGAGGCTTTCTTT.

This sequence joins TRBV29-1 and TRBJ2-3; TRBD2 might be the D (6 bases). The germline V gene encodes CDR1 SQVTM and CDR2 ANQGSEA. This CDR3 comprises 15 residues. Trimming left V 3 bases short and J 13 bases short, with 26 bases between. CDR3 loop: CSVEGGAGIRDMEYF. In nucleotides, the CDR3 is TGCAGCGTTGAGGGCGGGGCCGGCATCAGAGATATGGAGTATTTT.

This chain links TRBV12-3 or TRBV12-4 with TRBJ1-5; 9 nucleotides agree with TRBD1. V shed 9 bases, J shed 11 bases, and the junction held 17 bases outside the gene matches. CDR3 length: 15 amino acids. The CDR3 is CASSPQGQGQQTQHF. In DNA, the CDR3 is TGTGCCAGTAGTCCGCAGGGACAGGGTCAGCAGACCCAGCATTTT.

The V and J genes are TRBV20-1 and TRBJ2-7; 9 bases match TRBD1. Germline CDR1 is DFQATT and CDR2 is SNEGSKA (reference sequence). Losses at the gene ends were 6 bases for V and 1 base for J; bases not matched to a gene: 7. This CDR3 is built from 14 residues. The CDR3 region is CSATPGQGSYEQYF. Written as DNA, the CDR3 is TGCAGTGCAACCCCGGGACAGGGATCCTACGAGCAGTACTTC.

With respect to this clonotype: This may arise from a read error, as a much more abundant clone is one base away. The chain carries TRBV21-1 and TRBJ2-3; whether TRBD2, the table's D call, matches the DNA was not checked. TRBV21-1 is a pseudogene locus. The CDR3 has 18 residues. CDR3 sequence: CASSKALRVSMISDTQYF. The CDR3 DNA sequence: TGTGCCAGCAGCAAAGCGCTGAGGGTTTCGATGATCTCAGATACGCAGTATTTT.

The V call is TRBV7-2, the J call TRBJ1-2; D not certain. Germline V gene lookup returns CDR1 SGHTA and CDR2 FQGNSA. The CDR3 spans 12 residues. Trimming pared 7 bases from V and 0 bases from J, leaving 6 bases between. In nucleotides, the CDR3 is TGTGCCAGCAACGCCCCTAACTATGGCTACACCTTC. Translating gives CASNAPNYGYTF. Together with reference TRBV7-2 and TRBJ1-2, the CDR3 gives the full variable domain: GAGVSQSPSNKVTEKGKDVELRCDPISGHTALYWYRQSLGQGLEFLIYFQGNSAPDKSGLPSDRFSAERTGGSVSTLTIQRTQQEDSAVYLCASNAPNYGYTFGSGTRLTVV.

This clonotype occurred once. Mismatch with germline at one junction end may stem from a read error. The chain employs TRBV24-1 and TRBJ2-1; tentatively, D is TRBD2 (6 bases). Germline V gene data show CDR1 as KGHDR and CDR2 as SFDVKD. This CDR3 is built from 13 residues. DNA for the CDR3: TGTGCCACCGGTGAGAGGGACTTTCGAGGGCAGTTCTTC. This sequence encodes CATGERDFRGQFF.

Note on this clonotype: Lacking the conserved final phenylalanine or tryptophan, this CDR3 likely reflects a read error. The CDR3 reads CSVSVTGASDTQYL. The CDR3 DNA reads TGCAGCGTTTCCGTGACGGGGGCGTCAGATACGCAGTATCTT. The genes are TRBV29-1 and TRBJ2-3; D is tentatively TRBD1 or TRBD2 (6 bases each). Deletions cut 5 bases from V and 4 bases from J, with 16 bases between. This CDR3 has 14 amino acids. Germline V gene lookup returns CDR1 SQVTM and CDR2 ANQGSEA.

This clonotype was observed once. A read error may produce the germline difference seen at one junction end. This rearrangement joins TRBV7-2 to TRBJ2-5, with TRBD1 matching 10 bases. Germline loops: CDR1 SGHTA, CDR2 FQGNSA. The CDR3 consists of 15 residues. In DNA form, the CDR3 reads TGTGCCAGCAGATTAGCCGGGACAGGGGAAGAGACCCAGTACTTC. Amino acid sequence: CASRLAGTGEETQYF.

A note on this clonotype: No conserved phenylalanine or tryptophan ends this CDR3, so it is likely a read error. This chain joins TRBV6-1 and TRBJ1-1, with 11 positions matching TRBD1. V was pared by 8 bases and J by 7 bases, with 6 bases of the junction left unmatched. Germline V CDR1 and CDR2: MNHNS, SASEGT. This CDR3 contains 13 residues. CDR3 sequence (DNA): TGTGCCAGCCCCAGGACAGGGGGCAGTGAAGCTTTCATT. The encoded protein is CASPRTGGSEAFI.

The chain uses TRBV6-1 and TRBJ1-5, with D perhaps TRBD1 (5 bases). V lost 3 bases and J lost 11, with 17 bases in between. This CDR3 has 14 residues. CDR1 and CDR2 (germline): MNHNS, SASEGT. DNA for the CDR3: TGTGCCAGCAGTGAGGCGACAGAAAAGGCGTCCCAGCATTTT. Translation: CASSEATEKASQHF.

Points on this clonotype: Without the conserved terminal phenylalanine or tryptophan, this CDR3 likely stems from a read error. The rearrangement joins TRBV12-3 or TRBV12-4 to TRBJ2-5; D is uncertain. The germline V and J ends were trimmed by 4 bases and 3 bases, with 9 bases remaining between them. This CDR3 spans 13 amino acids. The CDR3 nucleotides read TGTGCCAGCAGTTGGGCGGTGGAAGAGACCCAGTACTTG. This translates into CASSWAVEETQYL.

This clonotype has at least ten counts. The chain employs TRBV29-1 and TRBJ2-7; a weak D match, TRBD2 (6 bases). The CDR3 contains 13 residues. CDR1 is SQVTM, CDR2 ANQGSEA, per germline. V was shortened by 6 bases and J by 4 bases, with 16 bases between the two germline ends. CDR3 residues: CSVRAGTAYEQYF. The CDR3 DNA follows: TGCAGCGTGCGGGCCGGGACTGCTTACGAGCAGTACTTC.

Remarks on this clonotype: Being one base from a much bigger clone, this may be a read error. It is likely a read error, because the conserved phenylalanine at the end of the CDR3 is missing. The V call is TRBV24-1, the J call TRBJ2-1, with TRBD2 matching over 10 bases. In germline, CDR1 is KGHDR, CDR2 SFDVKD. V was pared by 3 bases and J by 0 bases, with 1 base of the junction left unmatched. This CDR3 has 16 amino acids. The CDR3 sequence is CATSDPSGSSYNEQFS. Written as DNA, the CDR3 is TGTGCCACCAGTGATCCTAGCGGGAGCTCCTACAATGAGCAGTTCTCC.

This clonotype was counted a few times. This sequence joins TRBV5-1 and TRBJ2-2; tentative D call: TRBD2 (5 bases). Per germline, CDR1 SGHRS and CDR2 YFSETQ. The CDR3 loop spans 13 amino acids. The germline V and J ends were trimmed by 8 bases and 1 base, with 9 bases remaining between them. The CDR3 nucleotides are TGCGCCAGTACTAGTGGGAACACCGGGGAGCTGTTTTTT. Translation gives CASTSGNTGELFF.

Regarding this clonotype: One end of the junction varies from germline; a read error may be responsible. V usage is TRBV11-2 and J usage is TRBJ2-1; the D is unclear. CDR3 length: 13 residues. Germline V gene lookup returns CDR1 SGHAT and CDR2 FQNNGV. The CDR3 region has the DNA TGTGCCAGTAGCTCAGAATTGTACAATAAGCAGTTCTTC. This sequence encodes CASSSELYNKQFF.